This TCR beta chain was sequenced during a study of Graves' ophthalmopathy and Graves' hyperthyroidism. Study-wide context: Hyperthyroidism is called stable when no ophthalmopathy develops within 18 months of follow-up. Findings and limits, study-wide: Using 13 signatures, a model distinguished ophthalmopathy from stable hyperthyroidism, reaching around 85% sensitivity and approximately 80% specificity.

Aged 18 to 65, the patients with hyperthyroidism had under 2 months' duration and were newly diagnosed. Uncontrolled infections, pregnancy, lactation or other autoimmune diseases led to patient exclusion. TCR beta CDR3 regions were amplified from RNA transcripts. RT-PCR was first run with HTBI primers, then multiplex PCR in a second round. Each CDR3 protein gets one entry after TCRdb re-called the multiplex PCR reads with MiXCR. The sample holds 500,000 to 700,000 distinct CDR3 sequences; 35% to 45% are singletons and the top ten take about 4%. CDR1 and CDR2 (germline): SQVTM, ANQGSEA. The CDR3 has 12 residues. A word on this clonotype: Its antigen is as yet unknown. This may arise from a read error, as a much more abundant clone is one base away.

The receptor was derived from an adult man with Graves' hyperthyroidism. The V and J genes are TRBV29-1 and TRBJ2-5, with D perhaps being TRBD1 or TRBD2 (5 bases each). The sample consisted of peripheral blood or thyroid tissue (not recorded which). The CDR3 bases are TGCAGCGCCGCAGGGAATGATGGGACCCAGTGCTTC. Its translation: CSAAGNDGTQCF.